These 17 T cell receptor beta chains were all obtained from the same sample, sequenced in a study of blood T cell repertoires in COVID-19. The repertoire was sequenced with immunoSEQ multiplex PCR; TCRdb's copy has only in-frame clones and lacks some. In the table there are some 180,000 clones, 80% to 90% of which are singletons. The sequenced material came from peripheral blood. The origin of the receptors is a man between 65 and 80 years old with active or convalescent COVID-19.

This clone was recorded only once. The CDR3 nucleotides read TGTGCCAGCAGGGTACAGGGAGCCAATTCACCCCTCCACTTT. Translated: CASRVQGANSPLHF. V and J are TRBV7-3 and TRBJ1-6; D may be TRBD1 (6 bases). The CDR3 is 14 residues long. Trimming shortened V by 6 bases and J by 7 bases, and 13 bases separated the two germline ends. Germline CDR1 and CDR2: SGHTA and FQGTGA.

The V call is TRBV7-6, the J call TRBJ2-1, with D perhaps matching TRBD2 (5 bases). In germline, CDR1 is SGHVS, CDR2 FNYEAQ. The CDR3 runs to 13 residues. Trimming shortened V by 1 base and J by 10 bases, and 11 bases separated the two germline ends. This chain's CDR3 is CASSLVLPGEQFF. CDR3 sequence (DNA): TGTGCCAGCAGCTTAGTTCTCCCGGGAGAGCAGTTCTTC.

The J gene is TRBJ1-6, the V gene TRBV5-6, with D hard to call. Trimming left V 0 bases short and J 6 bases short, with 10 bases between. The CDR3 covers 15 residues. The V gene's germline CDR1 is SGHDT and CDR2 YYEEEE. This CDR3 is CASSLGGLSNSPLHF. The CDR3 nucleotides read TGTGCCAGCAGCTTGGGTGGGCTAAGTAATTCACCCCTCCACTTT. Complete variable domain (other parts from reference TRBV5-6 and TRBJ1-6): DAGVTQSPTHLIKTRGQQVTLRCSPKSGHDTVSWYQQALGQGPQFIFQYYEEEERQRGNFPDRFSGHQFPNYSSELNVNALLLGDSALYLCASSLGGLSNSPLHFGNGTRLTVT.

V is TRBV5-6 and J is TRBJ1-4, with 9 positions matching TRBD1. V lost 7 bases, J lost 8 bases, and 6 bases stayed unmatched. The CDR3 contains 13 residues. CDR1 and CDR2 from the germline V gene are SGHDT and YYEEEE. CDR3 in amino acids: CASLRTGEEKLFF. The CDR3 region has the DNA TGTGCCAGCTTGCGGACAGGGGAAGAAAAACTGTTTTTT.

This clone has just one count. The chain uses TRBV30 and TRBJ2-7; a possible D gene is TRBD1 (5 bases). The CDR3 contains 15 residues. V dropped 3 bases and J dropped 1 base, with 16 bases sitting between them. Per the germline V gene, CDR1 is GTSNPN and CDR2 is SVGIG (reference sequence). The CDR3 sequence is CAWRFIDSKSYEQYF. DNA of the CDR3: TGTGCCTGGAGATTTATCGACAGCAAATCCTACGAGCAGTACTTC.

The chain joins TRBV7-2 to TRBJ2-5; 8 positions match TRBD2. The CDR3 extends over 16 amino acids. V lost 0 bases to trimming and J lost 3 bases; unmatched junction nucleotides: 6. Germline-derived CDR1 and CDR2 are SGHTA and FQGNSA. The CDR3 DNA sequence: TGTGCCAGCAGCTTAGCGCTCGGGAGGGGAAAAGAGACCCAGTACTTC. Translating it yields CASSLALGRGKETQYF.

The chain has TRBV6-5 and TRBJ2-1, with a weak D call TRBD1 (6 bases). The length of the CDR3 is 13 residues. The V gene lost 2 bases and the J gene lost 10 bases, with 12 bases spanning the gap. Germline loops: CDR1 MNHEY, CDR2 SVGAGI. The CDR3: CASSYKTGQEQFF. The CDR3 coding sequence is TGTGCCAGCAGTTACAAGACAGGTCAGGAGCAGTTCTTC.

The gene calls are TRBV12-3 or TRBV12-4 and TRBJ1-1; a weak D match, TRBD1 (6 bases). Trimming removed 6 bases from V and 7 bases from J, with 15 bases in between. The CDR3 consists of 13 residues. In DNA, the CDR3 is TGTGCCAGCAGCTCAGGGGCGTACCTTGAAGCTTTCTTT. Translating gives CASSSGAYLEAFF.

This sequence joins TRBV27 and TRBJ1-5; D is unresolved. Trimming removed 5 bases at V and 3 bases at J, with 11 bases between. Germline V CDR1 and CDR2: MNHEY, SMNVEV (reference sequence). This CDR3 has 14 residues. CDR3 nucleotides: TGTGCCAGCAGTCTGCTAAGTGCCAATCAGCCCCAGCATTTT. Protein: CASSLLSANQPQHF.

The chain links TRBV5-1 to TRBJ2-1, with 12 nucleotides matching TRBD1. CDR1 is SGHRS, CDR2 YFSETQ, per germline. CDR3 size: 17 residues. The ends lost 4 bases at V and 8 bases at J; junction bases unmatched: 13. CDR3 DNA sequence: TGCGCCAGCAGCCTTTATGGCTCGGGACAGGGGGCTTATGAGCAGTTCTTC. Translation gives CASSLYGSGQGAYEQFF.

V and J are TRBV4-3 and TRBJ1-2; tentative D call: TRBD1 (5 bases). The CDR3 is 13 amino acids. Germline V gives CDR1 LGHNA, CDR2 YSLEER. V lost 5 bases and J lost 7, with 14 bases in between. The CDR3 protein is CASSSRQGSGYTF. CDR3 nucleotide sequence: TGCGCCAGCAGCTCCAGGCAGGGATCTGGCTACACCTTC.

The chain joins TRBV2 to TRBJ1-5; TRBD1 matches 8 bases. J lost 7 bases, V lost 3 bases, and 5 bases had no gene match. The germline gives CDR1 SNHLY, CDR2 FYNNEI. This CDR3 region has 14 residues. The chain's CDR3 is CASSDVRGRQPQHF. In DNA, the CDR3 is TGTGCCAGCAGTGATGTCAGGGGGCGGCAGCCCCAGCATTTT.

The V and J genes are TRBV3-1 (or the pseudogene TRBV3-2) and TRBJ1-6; 9 bases are shared with TRBD1. Trimming cost V 5 bases and J 10 bases; bases outside gene matches: 6. Germline V gene data show CDR1 as LGHDT and CDR2 as YNNKEL (reference sequence). The CDR3 extends over 14 amino acids. DNA of the CDR3: TGTGCCAGCAGCTCCCGACAGGGGGACTCACCCCTCCACTTT. Its protein product is CASSSRQGDSPLHF.

V usage is TRBV28 and J usage is TRBJ1-1, with TRBD1 as a possible D gene (6 bases). V gave up 9 bases and J gave up 2 bases, with 22 bases separating them. The CDR3 is 16 residues long. The V gene's germline CDR1 is MDHEN and CDR2 SYDVKM. This CDR3 is CASNRVGPRRNTEAFF. The CDR3 DNA follows: TGTGCCAGTAACAGGGTTGGTCCAAGACGAAACACTGAAGCTTTCTTT.

The chain links TRBV28 to TRBJ1-5, with 8 bases fitting TRBD1. The V segment lost 6 bases and the J segment 5 bases; nucleotides outside the gene matches: 3. The CDR3 is made up of 13 amino acids. Per the germline V gene, CDR1 is MDHEN and CDR2 is SYDVKM. The CDR3 nucleotides are TGTGCCAGCAGCAGGACAGGGTATCAGCCCCAGCATTTT. Encoded protein: CASSRTGYQPQHF.

This chain uses TRBV25-1 with TRBJ2-1, with a tentative D call TRBD2 (6 bases). CDR1 and CDR2 from the germline V gene are MGHDK and SYGVNS. This CDR3 has 15 amino acids. The V gene lost 8 bases and the J gene lost 6 bases, with 20 bases spanning the gap. Here the CDR3 reads CASSPRWRGLNEQFF. The CDR3 DNA sequence: TGTGCCAGCTCCCCCCGCTGGCGGGGACTCAATGAGCAGTTCTTC. The full variable domain, in which reference TRBV25-1 and TRBJ2-1 provide the parts outside the CDR3, is EADIYQTPRYLVIGTGKKITLECSQTMGHDKMYWYQQDPGMELHLIHYSYGVNSTEKGDLSSESTVSRIRTEHFPLTLESARPSHTSQYLCASSPRWRGLNEQFFGPGTRLTVL.

The chain combines TRBV15 with TRBJ1-3; 7 bases are shared with TRBD1. There are 19 residues in the CDR3. The ends lost 4 bases at V and 0 bases at J; junction bases unmatched: 15. CDR1 and CDR2 from the germline V gene are LNHNV and YYDKDF (reference sequence). The CDR3: CATSTDRVTTHLSGNTIYF. The CDR3 nucleotides read TGTGCCACCAGCACCGACAGGGTCACTACACACCTCTCTGGAAACACCATATATTTT.